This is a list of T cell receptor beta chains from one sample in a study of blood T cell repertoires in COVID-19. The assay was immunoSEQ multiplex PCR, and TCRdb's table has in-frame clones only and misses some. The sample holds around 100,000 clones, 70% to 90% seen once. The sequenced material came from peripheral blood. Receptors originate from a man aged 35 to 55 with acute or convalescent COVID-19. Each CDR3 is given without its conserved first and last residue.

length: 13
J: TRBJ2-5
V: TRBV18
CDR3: ASSPKGVYQETQY

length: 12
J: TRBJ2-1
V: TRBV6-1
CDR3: ASSDSGTQNEQF

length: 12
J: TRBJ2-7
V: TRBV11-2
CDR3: ASSHDDIRYEQY

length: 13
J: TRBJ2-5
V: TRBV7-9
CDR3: ASSWGLAEQETQY

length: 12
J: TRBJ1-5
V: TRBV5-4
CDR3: ASSSAGGNQPQH

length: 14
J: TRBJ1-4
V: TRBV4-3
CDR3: ASSQSLGGWGEKLF

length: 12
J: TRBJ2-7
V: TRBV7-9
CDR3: ASSVRGQLYEQY

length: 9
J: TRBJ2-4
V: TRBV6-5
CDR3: ASMAGYIQY

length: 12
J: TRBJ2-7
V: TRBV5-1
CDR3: ASSLAGSTYEQY

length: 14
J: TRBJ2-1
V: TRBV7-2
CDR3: ASSLAPAGGRNEQF

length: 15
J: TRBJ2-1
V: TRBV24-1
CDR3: ATSESGLAGDGNEQF

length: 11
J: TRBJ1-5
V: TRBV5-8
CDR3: ASSLEAKQPQH

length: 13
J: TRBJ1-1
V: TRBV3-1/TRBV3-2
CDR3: ASSHRGGGNTEAF

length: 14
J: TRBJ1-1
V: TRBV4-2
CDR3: ASSQLLGQGGTEAF

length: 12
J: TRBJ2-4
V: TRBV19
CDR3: ASADSLAKNIQY

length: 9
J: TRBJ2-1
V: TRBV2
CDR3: ASTPGGSQF

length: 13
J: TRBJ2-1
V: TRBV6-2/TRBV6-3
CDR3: ASSPLHAQGYEQF

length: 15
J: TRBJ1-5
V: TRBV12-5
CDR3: ASGPPPDIYSNQPQH

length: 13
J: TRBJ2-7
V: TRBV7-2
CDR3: ASSLGNGRGYEQY

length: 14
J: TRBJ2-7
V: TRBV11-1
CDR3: ASSWTSGASSYEQY

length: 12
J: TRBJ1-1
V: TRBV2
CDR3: ASRGQGSKTEAF

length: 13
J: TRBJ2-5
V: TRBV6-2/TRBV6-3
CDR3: ASSYLLALEETQY

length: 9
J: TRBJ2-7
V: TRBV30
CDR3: AWKRGFEQY

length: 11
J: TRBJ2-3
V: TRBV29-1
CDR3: SVTSSFTDTQY

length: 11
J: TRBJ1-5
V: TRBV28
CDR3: ASSPSLRGPQH

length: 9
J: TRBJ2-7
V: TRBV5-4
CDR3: AYVIAYEQY

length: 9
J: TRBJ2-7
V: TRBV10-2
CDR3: ASSSPFEQY

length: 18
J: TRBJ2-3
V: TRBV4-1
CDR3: ASSHLGLAGGPGNTDTQY

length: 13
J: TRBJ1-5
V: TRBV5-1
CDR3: ADGGGNQGNQPQH

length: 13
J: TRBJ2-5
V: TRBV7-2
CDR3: ASSSAGKVWETQY

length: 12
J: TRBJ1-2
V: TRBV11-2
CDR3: ASSPGRINYGYT

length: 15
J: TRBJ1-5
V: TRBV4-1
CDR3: ASSQDRGGSSNQPQH

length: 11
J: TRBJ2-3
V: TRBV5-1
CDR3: ASSLASVDTQY

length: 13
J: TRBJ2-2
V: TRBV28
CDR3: ASRSGTGNTGELF

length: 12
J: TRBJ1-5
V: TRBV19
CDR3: ASSQQGTNQPQH

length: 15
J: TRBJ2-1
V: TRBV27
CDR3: ASSSLGLATIVYEQF

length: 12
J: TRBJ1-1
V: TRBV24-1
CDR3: ATRDREPSAEAF

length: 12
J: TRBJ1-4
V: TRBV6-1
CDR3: ASRQTGGYEKLF

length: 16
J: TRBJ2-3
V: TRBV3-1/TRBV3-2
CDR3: ASSQPGTSGGPKDTQY

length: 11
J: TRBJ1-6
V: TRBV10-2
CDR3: ASSAGFRSPLH

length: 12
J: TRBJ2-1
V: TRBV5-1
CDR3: ASSPRPTVNEQF

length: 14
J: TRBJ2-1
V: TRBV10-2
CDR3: ASKKGALNSYNEQF

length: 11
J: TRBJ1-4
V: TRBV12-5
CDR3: ASGLKHGEKLF

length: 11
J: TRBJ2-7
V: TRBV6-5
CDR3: ASSYLDSHEQY

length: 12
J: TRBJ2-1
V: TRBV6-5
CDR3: ASSYETSGNEQF

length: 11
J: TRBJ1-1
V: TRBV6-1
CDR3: ASSEGVTGMAF

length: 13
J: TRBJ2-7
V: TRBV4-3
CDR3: ASSQEVGDRGEQY

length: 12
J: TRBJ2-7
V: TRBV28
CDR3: ASAGTGGIYEQY

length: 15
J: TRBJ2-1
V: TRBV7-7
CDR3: ASSLSGGLAGYNEQF

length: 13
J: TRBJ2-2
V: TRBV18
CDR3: ASSREGANTGELF

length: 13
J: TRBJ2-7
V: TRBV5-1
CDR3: ASSLLPEGGYEQY

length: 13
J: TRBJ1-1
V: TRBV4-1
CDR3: ASSQDRQGYTEAF

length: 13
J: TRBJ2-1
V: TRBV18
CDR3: ASSPPWGAYNEQF

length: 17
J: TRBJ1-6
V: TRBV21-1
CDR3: ASSSGQTASCSYNSPLH

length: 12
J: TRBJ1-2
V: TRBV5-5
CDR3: ASRPLTGGYGYT

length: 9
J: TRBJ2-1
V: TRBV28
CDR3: VSGAHNEQF

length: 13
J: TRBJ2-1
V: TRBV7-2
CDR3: ASSFISGTRDEQF

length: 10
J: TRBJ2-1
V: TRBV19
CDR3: ASSIVGDGQF

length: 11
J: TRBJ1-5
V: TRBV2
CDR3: ASKREREQPQH

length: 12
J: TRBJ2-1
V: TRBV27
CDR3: ASSSYGTRDEQF